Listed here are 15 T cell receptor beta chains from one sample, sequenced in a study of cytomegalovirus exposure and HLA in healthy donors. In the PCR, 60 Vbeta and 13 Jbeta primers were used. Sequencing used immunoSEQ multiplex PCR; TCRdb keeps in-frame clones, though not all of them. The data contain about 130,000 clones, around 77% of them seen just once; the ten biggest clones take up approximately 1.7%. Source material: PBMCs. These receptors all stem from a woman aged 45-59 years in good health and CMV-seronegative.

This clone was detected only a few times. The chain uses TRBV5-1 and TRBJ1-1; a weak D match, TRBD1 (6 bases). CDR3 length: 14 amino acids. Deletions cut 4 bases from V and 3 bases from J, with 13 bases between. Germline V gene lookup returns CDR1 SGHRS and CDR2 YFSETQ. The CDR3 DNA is TGCGCCAGCAGCATAGGGCAGGGGTACACTGAAGCTTTCTTT. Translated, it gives CASSIGQGYTEAFF.

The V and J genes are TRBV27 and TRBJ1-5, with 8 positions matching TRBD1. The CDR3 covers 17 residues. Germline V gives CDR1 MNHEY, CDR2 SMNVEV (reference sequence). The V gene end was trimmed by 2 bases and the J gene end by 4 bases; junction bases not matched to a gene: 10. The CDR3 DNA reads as TGTGCCAGCAGTTTAAGGGCAGGGGGCTATCGGAATCAGCCCCAGCATTTT. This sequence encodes CASSLRAGGYRNQPQHF.

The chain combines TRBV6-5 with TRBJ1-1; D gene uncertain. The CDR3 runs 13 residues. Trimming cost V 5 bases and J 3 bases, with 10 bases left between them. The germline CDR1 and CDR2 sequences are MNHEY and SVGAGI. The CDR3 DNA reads TGTGCCAGCAGTCTATCGATCGACACTGAAGCTTTCTTT. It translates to CASSLSIDTEAFF.

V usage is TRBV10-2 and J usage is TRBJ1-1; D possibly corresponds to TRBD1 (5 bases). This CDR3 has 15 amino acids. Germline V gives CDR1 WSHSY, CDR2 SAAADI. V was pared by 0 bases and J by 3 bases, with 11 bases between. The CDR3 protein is CASSESGGRDTEAFF. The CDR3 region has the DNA TGCGCCAGCAGTGAGTCCGGGGGACGGGACACTGAAGCTTTCTTT.

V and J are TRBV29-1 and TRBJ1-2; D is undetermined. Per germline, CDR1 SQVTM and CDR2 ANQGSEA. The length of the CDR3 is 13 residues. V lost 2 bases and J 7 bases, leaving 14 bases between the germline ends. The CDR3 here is CSVEIRQIAGYTF. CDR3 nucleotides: TGCAGCGTTGAAATCAGGCAGATCGCTGGCTACACCTTC.

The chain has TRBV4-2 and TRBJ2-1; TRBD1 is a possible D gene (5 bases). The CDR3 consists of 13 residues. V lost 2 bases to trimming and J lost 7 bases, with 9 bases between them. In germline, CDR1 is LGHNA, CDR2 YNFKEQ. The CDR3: CASSQQQVNEQFF. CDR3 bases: TGTGCCAGCAGCCAACAACAGGTTAATGAGCAGTTCTTC.

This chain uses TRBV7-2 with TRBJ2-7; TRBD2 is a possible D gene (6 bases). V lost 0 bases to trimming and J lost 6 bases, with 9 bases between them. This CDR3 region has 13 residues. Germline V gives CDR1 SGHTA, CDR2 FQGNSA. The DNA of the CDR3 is TGTGCCAGCAGCTTAGCGCTGGGGGGCGAGCAGTACTTC. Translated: CASSLALGGEQYF.

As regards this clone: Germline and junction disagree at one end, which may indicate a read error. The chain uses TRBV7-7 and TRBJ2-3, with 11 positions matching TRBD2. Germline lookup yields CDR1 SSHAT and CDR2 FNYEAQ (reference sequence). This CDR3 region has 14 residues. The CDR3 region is CASSHSSGRDTQYF. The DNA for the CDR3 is TGTGCTAGCAGCCATTCTAGCGGGAGGGATACGCAGTATTTT. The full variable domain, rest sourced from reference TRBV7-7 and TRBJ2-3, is GAGVSQSPRYKVTKRGQDVTLRCDPISSHATLYWYQQALGQGPEFLTYFNYEAQPDKSGLPSDRFSAERPEGSISTLTIQRTEQRDSAMYRCASSHSSGRDTQYFGPGTRLTVL.

CDR3 sequence reads: CASSLHSQETQYF. The CDR3 DNA reads as TGCGCCAGCAGCTTACACAGCCAAGAGACCCAGTACTTC. This rearrangement joins TRBV5-1 to TRBJ2-5; D ambiguous. The CDR3 sequence is 13 residues long. With 2 bases removed from V and 1 base from J, the gap between germline ends came to 6 bases. Germline V gives CDR1 SGHRS, CDR2 YFSETQ. The entire variable domain, with the rest obtained from reference TRBV5-1 and TRBJ2-5, is as follows: KAGVTQTPRYLIKTRGQQVTLSCSPISGHRSVSWYQQTPGQGLQFLFEYFSETQRNKGNFPGRFSGRQFSNSRSEMNVSTLELGDSALYLCASSLHSQETQYFGPGTRLLVL.

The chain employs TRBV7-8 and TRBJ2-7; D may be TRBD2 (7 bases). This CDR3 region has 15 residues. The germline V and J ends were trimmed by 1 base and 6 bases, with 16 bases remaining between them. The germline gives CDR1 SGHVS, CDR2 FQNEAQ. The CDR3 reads CASSLGQGGGFEQYF. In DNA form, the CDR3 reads TGTGCCAGCAGCTTAGGTCAGGGAGGGGGATTCGAGCAGTACTTC. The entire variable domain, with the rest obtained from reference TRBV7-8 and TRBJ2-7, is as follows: GAGVSQSPRYKVAKRGQDVALRCDPISGHVSLFWYQQALGQGPEFLTYFQNEAQLDKSGLPSDRFFAERPEGSVSTLKIQRTQQEDSAVYLCASSLGQGGGFEQYFGPGTRLTVT.

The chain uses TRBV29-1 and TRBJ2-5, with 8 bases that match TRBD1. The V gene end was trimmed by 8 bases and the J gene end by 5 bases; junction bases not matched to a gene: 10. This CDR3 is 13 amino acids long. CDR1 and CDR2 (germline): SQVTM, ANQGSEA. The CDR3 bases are TGCAGCTATGACAGGGGTAAGGGCGAGACCCAGTACTTC. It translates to CSYDRGKGETQYF.

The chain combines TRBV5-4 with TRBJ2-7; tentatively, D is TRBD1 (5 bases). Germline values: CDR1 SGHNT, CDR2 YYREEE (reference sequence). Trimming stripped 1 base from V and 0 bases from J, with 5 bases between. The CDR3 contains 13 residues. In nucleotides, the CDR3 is TGTGCCAGCAGCTTGACAGGCTCCTACGAGCAGTACGTC. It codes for CASSLTGSYEQYV.

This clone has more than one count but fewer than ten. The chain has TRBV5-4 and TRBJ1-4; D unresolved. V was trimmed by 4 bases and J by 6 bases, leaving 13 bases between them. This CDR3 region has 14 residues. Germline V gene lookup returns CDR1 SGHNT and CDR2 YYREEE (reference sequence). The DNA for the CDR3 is TGTGCCAGCAGCCAAGAGCCGGGAGATGAAAAACTGTTTTTT. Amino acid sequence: CASSQEPGDEKLFF.

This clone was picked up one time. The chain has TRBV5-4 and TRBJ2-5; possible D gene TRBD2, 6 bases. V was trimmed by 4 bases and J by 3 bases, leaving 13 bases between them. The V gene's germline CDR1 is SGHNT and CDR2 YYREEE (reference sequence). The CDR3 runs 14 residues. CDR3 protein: CASSGGGGKETQYF. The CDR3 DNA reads TGTGCCAGCAGCGGCGGCGGCGGGAAAGAGACCCAGTACTTC. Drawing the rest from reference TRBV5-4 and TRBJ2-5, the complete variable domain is ETGVTQSPTHLIKTRGQQVTLRCSSQSGHNTVSWYQQALGQGPQFIFQYYREEENGRGNFPPRFSGLQFPNYSSELNVNALELDDSALYLCASSGGGGKETQYFGPGTRLLVL.

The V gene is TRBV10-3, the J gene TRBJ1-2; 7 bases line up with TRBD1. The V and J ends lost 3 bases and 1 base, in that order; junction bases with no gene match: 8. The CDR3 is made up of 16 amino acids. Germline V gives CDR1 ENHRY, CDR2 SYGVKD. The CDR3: CAISDIRQGDNYGYTF. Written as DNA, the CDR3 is TGTGCCATCAGTGACATACGACAGGGTGATAACTATGGCTACACCTTC.